The rows below give T cell receptor beta chains drawn from one sample of a study of blood T cell repertoires in COVID-19. Data came from immunoSEQ multiplex PCR; TCRdb stores just in-frame clones and leaves some out. The sample records 250,000 to 350,000 clones, 75% to 90% being singletons. The sequencing input was peripheral blood. The receptors here all came from a woman in her 30s with COVID-19, enrolled during active disease. CDR3s include the opening cysteine and the closing phenylalanine or tryptophan. The D gene is left open where the match is weak. Only some rows state a clone size, as once, few, many or a class for expanded clones.

D gene	V gene	J gene	clone size	CDR3 DNA	CDR3 protein
TRBD2	TRBV10-3	TRBJ2-5	NA	TGTGCCACCCAGACTAGCTCGGCTCAAAAAGAGACCCAGTACTTC	CATQTSSAQKETQYF
TRBD1	TRBV7-3	TRBJ1-2	few	TGTGCCAGCAGCCCCCGGGGACAGGGAGACTATGGCTACACCTTC	CASSPRGQGDYGYTF
TRBD1	TRBV7-2	TRBJ2-7	NA	TGTGCCAGCAGCTTAGCTCGCGGACAGGGGACCTACGAGCAGTACTTC	CASSLARGQGTYEQYF
NA	TRBV14	TRBJ1-5	NA	TGTGCCAGCAGCCAAATTGAGGGGGAGGGTCAGCCCCAGCATTTT	CASSQIEGEGQPQHF
TRBD1	TRBV3-1/TRBV3-2	TRBJ1-2	NA	TGTGCCAGCAGCCCTAAACAGGGGGTCTATGGCTACACCTTC	CASSPKQGVYGYTF
NA	TRBV6-5	TRBJ2-7	NA	TGTGCCAGCAATAACAGAAAATACGAGCAGTACTTC	CASNNRKYEQYF
TRBD2	TRBV5-4	TRBJ2-1	once	TGTGCCAGCAGCTTGGCCCGGGGGGGCAATGAGCAGTTCTTC	CASSLARGGNEQFF
NA	TRBV27	TRBJ2-5	NA	TGTGCCAGCAGTCGCAGGATCCAAGAGACCCAGTACTTC	CASSRRIQETQYF
NA	TRBV7-9	TRBJ1-1	once	TGTGCCAGCAGACCGGACATCTCGAACACTGAAGCTTTCTTT	CASRPDISNTEAFF
NA	TRBV18	TRBJ1-1	NA	TGTGCCAGCTCACCACTGGGGGGAGGGGTCCTGAACACTGAAGCTTTCTTT	CASSPLGGGVLNTEAFF
NA	TRBV19	TRBJ2-1	NA	TGTGCCAGTAGTATCTCGGGGGAGTTGGGGTATGAGCAGTTCTTC	CASSISGELGYEQFF
TRBD2	TRBV5-6	TRBJ2-7	NA	TGTGCCAGCAGCTTGTTACTGCGGGAGGGAAACGAGCAGTACTTC	CASSLLLREGNEQYF
TRBD1	TRBV20-1	TRBJ2-1	NA	TGCAGTGCTAGTGGGGGACAGGGTAACAATGAGCAGTTCTTC	CSASGGQGNNEQFF
TRBD2	TRBV9	TRBJ2-1	once	TGTGCCAGCAGCGGGTCGGGAGCGGGGGAGCAGTTCTTC	CASSGSGAGEQFF
NA	TRBV6-5	TRBJ2-7	NA	TGTGCCAGCAGTTACCCAGACATGGACGAGCAGTACTTC	CASSYPDMDEQYF
NA	TRBV9	TRBJ1-4	NA	TGTGCCAGCAGCGTAGAAACAGCTGTTAATGAAAAACTGTTTTTT	CASSVETAVNEKLFF
TRBD2	TRBV28	TRBJ2-7	NA	TGTGCCAGCAGCCCTTCCACGGGACTAGTATACGAGCAGTACTTC	CASSPSTGLVYEQYF
NA	TRBV9	TRBJ1-3	NA	TGTGCCAGCAGCGTAGGGCGGCTATTCTCTGGAAACACCATATATTTT	CASSVGRLFSGNTIYF
NA	TRBV30	TRBJ1-6	NA	TGTGCCTGGGATAAGGGTATGGGGCTACTCAATTCACCCCTCCACTTT	CAWDKGMGLLNSPLHF
NA	TRBV2	TRBJ2-5	few	TGTGCCAGCAGTGGCCAGAGACTACAAGAGACCCAGTACTTC	CASSGQRLQETQYF
TRBD1	TRBV18	TRBJ1-2	once	TGTGCCAGCTCACTACCCGACAGGGGGGAATATGGCTACACCTTC	CASSLPDRGEYGYTF
NA	TRBV12-5	TRBJ1-1	NA	TGTGCTAGTGGTTTGGGGGGAGAATCTGAAGCTTTCTTT	CASGLGGESEAFF
NA	TRBV19	TRBJ1-2	NA	TGTGCCAGTAGTATAGTTGGCGGTAATACCTATGGCTACACCTTC	CASSIVGGNTYGYTF
TRBD2	TRBV19	TRBJ2-1	once	TGTGCCAGTAGTATCATCCAACTAGCGGGAGTCGTAGATGAGCAGTTCTTC	CASSIIQLAGVVDEQFF
TRBD1	TRBV29-1	TRBJ1-2	NA	TGCAGCGTAGGGACAGTACTAAGCTATGGCTACACCTTC	CSVGTVLSYGYTF
NA	TRBV9	TRBJ2-2	NA	TGTGCCAGCAGGGGGGGAAACACCGGGGAGCTGTTTTTT	CASRGGNTGELFF
NA	TRBV30	TRBJ1-5	NA	TGTGCCTGGAGTGTTAAGAGGGTCCACAATCAGCCCCAGCATTTT	CAWSVKRVHNQPQHF
NA	TRBV2	TRBJ2-7	NA	TGTGCCAGCACCCCGGCCCCAGGCGGGATCACCTACGAGCAGTACTTC	CASTPAPGGITYEQYF
TRBD1	TRBV7-8	TRBJ2-2	NA	TGTGCCAGCAGCTTAGCGAAGACAGGGGGCTATAACACCGGGGAGCTGTTTTTT	CASSLAKTGGYNTGELFF
TRBD1	TRBV29-1	TRBJ1-1	NA	TGCAGCGCCGTCCAGGGGGCTGGGGACACTGAAGCTTTCTTT	CSAVQGAGDTEAFF
NA	TRBV6-1	TRBJ2-2	few	TGTGCCAGCAGTGGGTGGGGGCAGGCCAACACCGGGGAGCTGTTTTTT	CASSGWGQANTGELFF
TRBD2	TRBV29-1	TRBJ2-5	NA	TGCAGCGTGGTACTCCGGACTAGCCCCAGAGAGACCCAGTACTTC	CSVVLRTSPRETQYF